This T cell receptor (beta chain) appears in the sequencing data of a study of blood T cell repertoires in COVID-19. Study-wide context: Sample material is recorded as cDNA or gDNA derived from T cells, B-cell-depleted T cells, or PBMCs.

In the original workflow: Counts of nucleated cells, estimated from reference gene primer amplification, were obtained. Clones were read by immunoSEQ multiplex PCR, and TCRdb kept only the in-frame ones, dropping some. V, J and clone size reflect that table, while D and trimming were determined from the DNA. The sample has 95,000 or so clones, roughly 80% seen once; the top ten hold more than 20%. Germline V gene data show CDR1 as SGHAT and CDR2 as FQNNGV. Trimming shortened V by 4 bases and J by 4 bases, and 10 bases separated the two germline ends. The CDR3 consists of 13 residues. Sequencing input: peripheral blood. The TCR comes from a man older than 75 with active or convalescent COVID-19. V gene TRBV11-2 combines with J gene TRBJ1-2, with TRBD1 as a possible D gene (6 bases). CDR3 sequence: CASSSTGPYGYTF. CDR3 in DNA: TGTGCCAGCAGCTCTACAGGGCCCTATGGCTACACCTTC.